This T cell receptor beta chain was obtained from a study of T cell changes during pregnancy in multiple sclerosis. The CDR3 totals 14 residues. Per germline, CDR1 SGDLS and CDR2 YYNGEE. V was shortened by 4 bases and J by 8 bases, with 15 bases between the two germline ends. Repertoires were generated with immunoSEQ multiplex PCR, while TCRdb's copy carries only in-frame clones and drops some. This table has around 50,000 clones, about 93% appearing once. Specimen: CD4+ T cells from peripheral blood mononuclear cells, collected after pregnancy. The chain is built from TRBV9 and TRBJ1-4; D unclear. The origin of this receptor is a female donor in good health, enrolled as a control in a pregnancy study. CDR3 coding DNA: TGTGCCAGCAGCCGTCCGGGGATAGGGGAAAAACTGTTTTTT. Its protein product is CASSRPGIGEKLFF.